This T cell receptor (beta chain) was captured in a study of identical twins. The study's findings and limits: The study based its conclusions on cross-sectional statistical analysis and did not follow the same donors.

V lost 1 base to trimming and J lost 9 bases; unmatched junction nucleotides: 9. The CDR3 extends over 14 amino acids. Germline CDR1 DFQATT, CDR2 SNEGSKA (reference sequence). Via MiXCR, TCRdb re-called the 5' RACE reads, giving one row per CDR3 protein. The top ten hold roughly 0.91% of the sample, which has some 500,000 distinct CDR3 sequences, about 20% seen once. This clonotype was recorded a few times. The antigen remains undetermined. These records were also assigned to another study, of T cells expressing NK-cell markers. In that study: Sequencing of TCR beta repertoires drew on sorted CD3+CD56+NKG2C+, CD3+CD56+NKG2C- and CD3+CD56-NKG2C+ T cells. Only alpha-beta TCR T cells were sorted in several experiments, using an anti-gamma-delta TCR antibody.

The V call is TRBV20-1, the J call TRBJ2-1, with 7 bases lining up with TRBD1. The specimen sequenced was CD4+ T cells sorted from blood. This receptor was obtained from a woman aged 18-29 years in good health. This CDR3 is CSARVGGYLIEQFF. In DNA form, the CDR3 reads TGCAGTGCTAGAGTAGGGGGCTACTTGATTGAGCAGTTCTTC.